This passage covers 15 T cell receptor beta chains from one sample sequenced in a study of cytomegalovirus exposure and HLA in healthy donors. Amplification used 60 Vbeta primers and 13 Jbeta primers. Repertoires were generated with immunoSEQ multiplex PCR, while TCRdb's copy carries only in-frame clones and drops some. This sample carries 120,000 or so clones, around three quarters of them seen once, and the ten largest clones take more than 1%. Material: PBMCs. These TCRs come from a female donor in good health and CMV-seronegative.

This clone was detected a few times. The CDR3: CASMEGNTEAFF. The CDR3 DNA reads as TGTGCCAGCATGGAGGGTAACACTGAAGCTTTCTTT. The chain recombines TRBV25-1 with TRBJ1-1, with D uncertain. V was cut by 7 bases and J by 2 bases, with 8 bases left in between. CDR3 length: 12 amino acids. CDR1 is MGHDK and CDR2 is SYGVNS in the germline V gene.

This chain uses TRBV11-2 with TRBJ1-1; 8 nucleotides align to TRBD1. V shed 5 bases and J 2 bases; nucleotides not matched to a gene: 4. Germline V gene data show CDR1 as SGHAT and CDR2 as FQNNGV. This CDR3 comprises 14 residues. CDR3 region: CASSPDRGNTEAFF. Here the CDR3 DNA reads TGTGCCAGCAGCCCTGACAGGGGTAACACTGAAGCTTTCTTT.

This clone was observed a handful of times. The chain joins TRBV5-8 to TRBJ1-1; D unclear. V was shortened by 1 base and J by 5 bases, with 12 bases between the two germline ends. The germline CDR1 and CDR2 sequences are SGHTS and YDEGEE. The CDR3 runs 14 residues. The CDR3 DNA reads TGTGCCAGCAGCTTGATTATGGGAGGAACTGAAGCTTTCTTT. Its protein product is CASSLIMGGTEAFF.

J is TRBJ1-3 and V is TRBV30; D remains ambiguous. The CDR3 covers 11 residues. Trimming cost V 7 bases and J 0 bases, with 4 bases left between them. Germline CDR1 GTSNPN, CDR2 SVGIG (reference sequence). CDR3 amino acids: CASLSGNTIYF. The CDR3 nucleotides are TGTGCCTCCCTCTCTGGAAACACCATATATTTT.

V and J are TRBV27 and TRBJ2-7; TRBD1 matches 8 bases. The V segment lost 6 bases and the J segment 4 bases; nucleotides outside the gene matches: 8. The germline gives CDR1 MNHEY, CDR2 SMNVEV (reference sequence). The CDR3 sequence is 14 residues long. DNA for the CDR3: TGTGCCAGCAGCTCTCAGGGGGCTCATTACGAGCAGTACTTC. This sequence encodes CASSSQGAHYEQYF.

V is TRBV7-2 and J is TRBJ2-3; 8 nucleotides align to TRBD2. Looked up from germline, CDR1 is SGHTA and CDR2 is FQGNSA. After removal of 0 bases from V and 5 bases from J, the junction contained 4 bases not matched to a gene. The CDR3 runs to 15 residues. The CDR3 protein is CASSLAAGAGDTQYF. CDR3 nucleotides: TGTGCCAGCAGCTTAGCAGCGGGGGCTGGAGATACGCAGTATTTT.

This chain connects TRBV30 to TRBJ1-5; TRBD1 matches 8 bases. J was trimmed by 7 bases and V by 5 bases; bases with no gene match: 7. The germline gives CDR1 GTSNPN, CDR2 SVGIG (reference sequence). The length of the CDR3 is 13 residues. CDR3 bases: TGTGCCTGGTCAGGGGGCGGGGACCAGCCCCAGCATTTT. Amino acid sequence: CAWSGGGDQPQHF.

The chain links TRBV7-9 to TRBJ2-1; 13 positions match TRBD2. This CDR3 contains 14 residues. V gave up 5 bases and J gave up 8 bases; unmatched junction bases: 3. Germline V gene lookup returns CDR1 SEHNR and CDR2 FQNEAQ (reference sequence). In nucleotides, the CDR3 is TGTGCCAGCAGCGGACTAGCGGGGGTGTATGAGCAGTTCTTC. This codes for CASSGLAGVYEQFF.

The genes are TRBV7-6 and TRBJ2-2; possibly TRBD2 for D (7 bases). The CDR3 loop spans 16 amino acids. V was clipped by 7 bases and J by 5 bases, with 20 bases between them. The germline V gene has CDR1 SGHVS and CDR2 FNYEAQ. CDR3 protein: CASNSLRGAGTGELFF. The CDR3 DNA reads as TGTGCCAGCAATAGCTTACGGGGGGCCGGGACCGGGGAGCTGTTTTTT.

Comment on this clone: This sequence may be a read error, since a much larger clone differs from it by one base. The CDR3 nucleotides read TGTGCCAGCAGCACTGACACCGGGGAGCTGTTTTTT. It translates to CASSTDTGELFF. The chain uses TRBV7-9 and TRBJ2-2; no definite D call. Germline assignment: CDR1 SEHNR and CDR2 FQNEAQ (reference sequence). The CDR3 is 12 amino acids. V was trimmed by 5 bases and J by 3 bases, leaving 4 bases between them.

The rearrangement uses TRBV10-3 and TRBJ2-3, with TRBD2 identical over 8 bases. Trimming at V came to 3 bases and at J to 2 bases, leaving 4 bases not matched to a gene. The germline V gene encodes CDR1 ENHRY and CDR2 SYGVKD. The CDR3 totals 15 residues. The CDR3 is CAISDGAGDTDTQYF. For the CDR3, the DNA is TGTGCCATCAGTGACGGAGCGGGAGACACAGATACGCAGTATTTT.

The chain couples TRBV11-2 to TRBJ1-1; D might be TRBD1 (6 bases). The CDR3 extends over 11 amino acids. The germline CDR1 and CDR2 sequences are SGHAT and FQNNGV. Trimming pared 1 base from V and 9 bases from J, leaving 6 bases between. CDR3 amino acids: CASSLGGQAFF. In DNA form, the CDR3 reads TGTGCCAGCAGCTTAGGGGGGCAAGCTTTCTTT.

V is TRBV11-2 and J is TRBJ1-2; TRBD1 agrees at 7 bases. The V gene end was trimmed by 3 bases and the J gene end by 7 bases; junction bases not matched to a gene: 14. Germline V lookup: CDR1 SGHAT, CDR2 FQNNGV. The CDR3 is 16 residues long. The CDR3 bases are TGTGCCAGCAGCTTTGGTGGACAGGCGCGAGTCTTTGGCTACACCTTC. Residues: CASSFGGQARVFGYTF.

V is TRBV25-1 and J is TRBJ2-7, with D possibly TRBD2 on 5 matching bases. V shed 4 bases and J shed 6 bases, with 16 bases lying between them. CDR3 length equals 14 residues. In germline, CDR1 is MGHDK, CDR2 SYGVNS. The CDR3 DNA is TGTGCCAGCAGTGGGACTCCGCCCCCACTCGAGCAGTACTTC. It is translated as CASSGTPPPLEQYF.

The V and J genes are TRBV28 and TRBJ1-4; D is undetermined. Trimming pared 6 bases from V and 4 bases from J, leaving 15 bases between. The CDR3 length is 15 residues. In germline, CDR1 is MDHEN, CDR2 SYDVKM. CDR3 DNA: TGTGCCAGCAGGGTCCCGGCGGCCCTTAATGAAAAACTGTTTTTT. It translates to CASRVPAALNEKLFF.